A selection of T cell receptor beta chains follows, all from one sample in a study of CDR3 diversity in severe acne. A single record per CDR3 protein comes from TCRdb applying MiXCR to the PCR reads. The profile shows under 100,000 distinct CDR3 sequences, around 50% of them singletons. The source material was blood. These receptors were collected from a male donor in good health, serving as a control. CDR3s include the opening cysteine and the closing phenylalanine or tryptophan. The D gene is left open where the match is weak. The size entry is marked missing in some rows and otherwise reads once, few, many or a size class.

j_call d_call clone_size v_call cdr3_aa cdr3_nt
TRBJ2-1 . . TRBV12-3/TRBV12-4 CASSTGKDEQFF TGTGCCAGCAGTACGGGGAAGGATGAGCAGTTCTTC
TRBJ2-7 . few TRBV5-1 CASSETYEQYF TGCGCCAGCAGCGAGACGTACGAGCAGTACTTC
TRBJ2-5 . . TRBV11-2 CASSLVIRETQYF TGTGCCAGCAGCTTAGTTATTCGGGAGACCCAGTACTTC
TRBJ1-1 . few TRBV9 CASSVEKGDTEAFF TGTGCCAGCAGCGTAGAAAAAGGGGACACTGAAGCTTTCTTT
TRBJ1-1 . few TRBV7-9 CASSLPRNTEAFF TGTGCCAGCAGCTTACCAAGAAACACTGAAGCTTTCTTT
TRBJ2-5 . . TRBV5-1 CASSLGSLGGETQYF TGCGCCAGCAGCTTGGGGTCTTTGGGCGGAGAGACCCAGTACTTC
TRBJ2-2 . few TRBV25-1 CASRPIKGGIGELFF TGTGCCAGCAGGCCGATTAAGGGGGGGATCGGGGAGCTGTTTTTT
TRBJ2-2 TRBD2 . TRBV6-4 CASSDSSGRTGELFF TGTGCCAGCAGTGACTCTAGCGGGAGGACCGGGGAGCTGTTTTTT
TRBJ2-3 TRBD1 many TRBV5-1 CASSLGQGIDTQYF TGCGCCAGCAGCTTGGGACAGGGGATAGATACGCAGTATTTT
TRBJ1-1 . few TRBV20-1 CSAGPSLNTEAFF TGCAGTGCTGGGCCCTCTTTGAACACTGAAGCTTTCTTT
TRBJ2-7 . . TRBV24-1 CATSDWGHEQYF TGTGCCACCAGTGATTGGGGTCACGAGCAGTACTTC
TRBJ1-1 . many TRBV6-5 CASSYSTARGNTEAFF TGTGCCAGCAGTTACTCGACGGCCAGGGGGAACACTGAAGCTTTCTTT
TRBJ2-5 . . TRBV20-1 CSAQRVERETQYF TGCAGTGCTCAGAGGGTGGAGAGAGAGACCCAGTACTTC
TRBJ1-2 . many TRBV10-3 CAIREEDSPNYGYTF TGTGCCATCAGGGAAGAGGACAGCCCCAACTATGGCTACACCTTC
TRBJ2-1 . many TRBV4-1 CASSQVEGYNEQFF TGCGCCAGCAGCCAAGTAGAGGGTTACAATGAGCAGTTCTTC
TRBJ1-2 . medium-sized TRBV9 CASSVGGDYGYTF TGTGCCAGCAGCGTAGGGGGGGACTATGGCTACACCTTC
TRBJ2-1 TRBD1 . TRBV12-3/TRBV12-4 CASSWGRGHYNEQFF TGTGCCAGCAGTTGGGGCAGGGGGCACTACAATGAGCAGTTCTTC
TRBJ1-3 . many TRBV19 CASSRFQGSGNTIYF TGTGCCAGTAGTAGATTCCAGGGATCCGGAAACACCATATATTTT
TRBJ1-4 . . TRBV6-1 CASSESSSGEVF TGTGCCAGCAGTGAATCGAGCTCTGGGGAGGTTTTT
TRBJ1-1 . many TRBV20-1 CSAPQRGTGNTEAFF TGCAGTGCTCCCCAAAGGGGGACGGGGAACACTGAAGCTTTCTTT
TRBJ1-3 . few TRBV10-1 CASGRESGDTIYF TGCGCCAGCGGCAGGGAATCTGGAGACACCATATATTTT
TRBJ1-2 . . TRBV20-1 CSANPTAFYLCASTMRGLSYGYTF .
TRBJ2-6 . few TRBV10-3 CAISADLSGANVLTF TGTGCCATCAGTGCGGATCTCTCTGGGGCCAACGTCCTGACTTTC
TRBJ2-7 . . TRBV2 CASSEALGATPYEQYF TGTGCCAGCAGTGAAGCGCTGGGAGCCACCCCATACGAGCAGTACTTC
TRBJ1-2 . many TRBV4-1 CASSHPDKLYGYTF TGCGCCAGCAGCCACCCGGACAAGCTCTATGGCTACACCTTC
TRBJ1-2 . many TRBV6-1 CASSESVGAIYGYTF TGTGCCAGCAGTGAATCTGTGGGGGCAATCTATGGCTACACCTTC
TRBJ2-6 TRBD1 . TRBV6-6 CASQGAGANVLTF TGTGCCAGCCAGGGGGCCGGGGCCAACGTCCTGACTTTC
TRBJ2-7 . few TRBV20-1 CSAGHRSSYEQYF TGCAGTGCGGGACACAGGAGCTCCTACGAGCAGTACTTC
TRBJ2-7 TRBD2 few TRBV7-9 CASSTLGTSGIYEQYF TGTGCCAGCAGCACGCTGGGGACTAGCGGAATCTACGAGCAGTACTTC
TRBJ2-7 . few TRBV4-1 CASSQIRGGDYEQYF TGCGCCAGCAGCCAAATACGTGGGGGAGACTACGAGCAGTACTTC
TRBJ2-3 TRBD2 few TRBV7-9 CASGPSGEGGTDTQYF TGTGCCAGCGGACCTAGCGGGGAAGGGGGCACAGATACGCAGTATTTT
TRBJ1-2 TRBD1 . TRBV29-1 CSVMGQGAGYTF TGCAGCGTCATGGGACAGGGAGCTGGCTACACCTTC
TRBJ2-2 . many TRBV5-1 CASSPSWGRVTGELFF TGCGCCAGCAGCCCATCCTGGGGACGAGTTACCGGGGAGCTGTTTTTT
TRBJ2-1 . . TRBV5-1 CASSWGTQGDEQFF TGCGCCAGCAGCTGGGGGACCCAGGGTGATGAGCAGTTCTTC
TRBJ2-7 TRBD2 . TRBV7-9 CASSSWASGAYEQYF TGTGCCAGCAGCTCCTGGGCTAGCGGTGCCTACGAGCAGTACTTC
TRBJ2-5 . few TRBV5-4 CASSLGQGLETQYF TGTGCCAGCAGCTTAGGCCAGGGTCTAGAGACCCAGTACTTC
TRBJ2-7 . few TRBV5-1 CASSLGTGAYEQYF TGCGCCAGCAGCTTGGGGACGGGGGCCTACGAGCAGTACTTC
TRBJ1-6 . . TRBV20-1 CSARAISNSPLHF TGCAGTGCTAGAGCCATCTCGAATTCACCCCTCCACTTT
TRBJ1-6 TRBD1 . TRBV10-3 CAEAGRGQSPLHF TGTGCGGAGGCGGGCAGGGGGCAATCACCCCTCCACTTT
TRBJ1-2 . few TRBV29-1 CSVQQEGGGYTF TGCAGCGTTCAGCAGGAGGGGGGGGGCTACACCTTC
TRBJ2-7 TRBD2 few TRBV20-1 CSANGLAGLDEQYF TGCAGTGCTAATGGACTAGCGGGACTGGACGAGCAGTACTTC